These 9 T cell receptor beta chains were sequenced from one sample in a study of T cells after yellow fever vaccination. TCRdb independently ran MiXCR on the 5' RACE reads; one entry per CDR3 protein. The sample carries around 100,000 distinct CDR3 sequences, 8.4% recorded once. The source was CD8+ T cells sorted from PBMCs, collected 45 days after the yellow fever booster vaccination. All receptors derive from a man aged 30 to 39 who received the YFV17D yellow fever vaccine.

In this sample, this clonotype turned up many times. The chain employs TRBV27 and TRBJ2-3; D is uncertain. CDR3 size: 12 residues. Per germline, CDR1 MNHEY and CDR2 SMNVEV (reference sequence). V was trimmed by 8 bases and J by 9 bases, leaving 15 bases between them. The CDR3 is CASADLISTQYF. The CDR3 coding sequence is TGTGCCAGCGCGGACCTCATTTCAACGCAGTATTTT.

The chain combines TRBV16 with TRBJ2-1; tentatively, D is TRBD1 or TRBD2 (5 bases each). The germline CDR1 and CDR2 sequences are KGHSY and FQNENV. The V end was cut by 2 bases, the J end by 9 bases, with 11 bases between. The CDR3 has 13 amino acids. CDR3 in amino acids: CASSQGGESEQFF. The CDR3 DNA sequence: TGTGCCAGCAGCCAAGGGGGAGAGAGTGAGCAGTTCTTC.

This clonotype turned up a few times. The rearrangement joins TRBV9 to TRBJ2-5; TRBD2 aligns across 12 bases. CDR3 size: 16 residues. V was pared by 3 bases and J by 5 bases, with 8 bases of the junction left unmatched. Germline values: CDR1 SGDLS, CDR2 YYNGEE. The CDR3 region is CASSALATSGSETQYF. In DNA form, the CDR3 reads TGTGCCAGCAGCGCCTTGGCGACTAGCGGGAGTGAGACCCAGTACTTC. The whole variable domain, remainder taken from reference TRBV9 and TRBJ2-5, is DSGVTQTPKHLITATGQRVTLRCSPRSGDLSVYWYQQSLDQGLQFLIQYYNGEERAKGNILERFSAQQFPDLHSELNLSSLELGDSALYFCASSALATSGSETQYFGPGTRLLVL.

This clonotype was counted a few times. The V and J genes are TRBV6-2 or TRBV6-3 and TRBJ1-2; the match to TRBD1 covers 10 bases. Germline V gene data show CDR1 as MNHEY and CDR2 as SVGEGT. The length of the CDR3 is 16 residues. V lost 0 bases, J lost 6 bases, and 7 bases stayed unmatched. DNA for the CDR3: TGTGCCAGCAGTTACTCTCGGGACAGGGGAATAGATGGCTACACCTTC. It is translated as CASSYSRDRGIDGYTF.

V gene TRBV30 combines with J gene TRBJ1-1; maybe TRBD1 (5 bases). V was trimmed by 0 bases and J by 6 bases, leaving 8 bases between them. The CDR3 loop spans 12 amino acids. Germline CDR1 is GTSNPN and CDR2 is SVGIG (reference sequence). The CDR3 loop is CAWSVRTSEAFF. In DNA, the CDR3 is TGTGCCTGGAGTGTACGGACATCTGAAGCTTTCTTT.

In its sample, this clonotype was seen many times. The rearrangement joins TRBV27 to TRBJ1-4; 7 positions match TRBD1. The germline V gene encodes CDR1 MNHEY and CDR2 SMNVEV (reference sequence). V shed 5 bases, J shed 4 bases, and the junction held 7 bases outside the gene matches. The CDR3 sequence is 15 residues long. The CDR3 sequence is CASSPSRGLNEKLFF. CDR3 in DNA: TGTGCCAGCAGTCCTTCGAGGGGGCTTAATGAAAAACTGTTTTTT.

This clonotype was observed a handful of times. This chain's CDR3 is CASSLTAFQSYEQYF. The CDR3 coding sequence is TGTGCCAGCAGCTTGACAGCCTTCCAATCCTACGAGCAGTACTTC. V is TRBV5-4 and J is TRBJ2-7; D is undetermined. This CDR3 is built from 15 residues. Trimming left V 1 base short and J 1 base short, with 12 bases between. Germline V lookup: CDR1 SGHNT, CDR2 YYREEE (reference sequence).

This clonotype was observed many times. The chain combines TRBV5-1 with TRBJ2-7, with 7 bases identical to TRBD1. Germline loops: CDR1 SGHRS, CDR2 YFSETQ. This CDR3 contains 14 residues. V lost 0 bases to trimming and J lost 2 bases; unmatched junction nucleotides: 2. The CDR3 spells CASSLGDSPYEQYF. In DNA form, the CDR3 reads TGCGCCAGCAGCTTGGGGGACAGCCCCTACGAGCAGTACTTC.

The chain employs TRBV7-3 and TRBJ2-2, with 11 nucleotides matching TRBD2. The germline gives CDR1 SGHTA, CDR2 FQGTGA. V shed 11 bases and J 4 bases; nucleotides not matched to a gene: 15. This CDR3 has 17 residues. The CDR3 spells CALSLSLAGGVTGELFF. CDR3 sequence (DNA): TGTGCCCTCAGTTTGAGCCTAGCGGGAGGTGTCACCGGGGAGCTGTTTTTT. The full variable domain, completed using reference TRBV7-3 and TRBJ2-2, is GAGVSQTPSNKVTEKGKYVELRCDPISGHTALYWYRQSLGQGPEFLIYFQGTGAADDSGLPNDRFFAVRPEGSVSTLKIQRTERGDSAVYLCALSLSLAGGVTGELFFGEGSRLTVL.